This T cell receptor (beta chain) was documented in a study of blood T cell repertoires in COVID-19. Looking at the study overall: The origin of the acute and convalescent COVID-19 samples was the United States, Italy and Spain.

Original methodology: Amplification of reference gene primers provided the estimated nucleated cell counts. Repertoires were generated with immunoSEQ multiplex PCR, while TCRdb's copy carries only in-frame clones and drops some. That table gives V, J and clone size, and the DNA gave D and trimming. The repertoire includes almost 250,000 clones, around 87% of them detected once, and about 1.6% sits in the top ten. Germline trimming cut 0 bases from V and 9 bases from J; bases unmatched to any gene: 7. Germline V gene data show CDR1 as SGHRS and CDR2 as YFSETQ. The CDR3 has 16 residues. The chain uses TRBV5-1 and TRBJ1-6; TRBD1 matches 9 bases. The sequence derives from a woman aged 45-65 years who had recovered from COVID-19. Sequenced: PBMCs or T cells enriched from blood (not recorded which). This CDR3 is CASSLAVQGAVSPLHF. Written as DNA, the CDR3 is TGCGCCAGCAGCTTGGCCGTACAGGGGGCTGTTTCACCCCTCCACTTT.